This TCR beta chain comes out of a study of OX40 agonist ivuxolimab in advanced cancers. The CDR3 has 15 amino acids. Trimming shortened V by 5 bases and J by 4 bases, and 15 bases separated the two germline ends. Germline CDR1 reads SGHVS; CDR2 reads FQNEAQ. TCRdb keeps only in-frame clones here, not all; method: immunoSEQ multiplex PCR. In the table there are tens of thousands of clones, about 86% of which are singletons. The chain couples TRBV7-8 to TRBJ2-1, with D possibly being TRBD2 (6 bases). The sequence derives from an adult with an advanced solid tumor such as melanoma, head and neck, liver or kidney cancer. Source: CD4+ or CD8+ T cells sorted from blood, taken in a trial of the OX40 agonist ivuxolimab. CDR3 region: CASSAPGLEYNEQFF. The CDR3 DNA reads TGTGCCAGCAGCGCGCCGGGACTGGAATACAATGAGCAGTTCTTC.